The T cell receptor beta chain under discussion was sequenced for a study of blood T cell repertoires in COVID-19. Looking at the study overall: COVID-19 samples, acute and convalescent, were from the United States, Italy and Spain. In each case, the material was cDNA or gDNA derived from T cells, B-cell-depleted T cells, or PBMCs.

CDR1 is SEHNR, CDR2 FQNEAQ, per germline (reference sequence). This CDR3 contains 17 residues. The J segment lost 6 bases and the V segment lost 5 bases, leaving 16 bases of the junction unmatched. Method: immunoSEQ multiplex PCR; TCRdb's copy keeps in-frame clones and lacks some. The table records 430,000 or so clones, about 88% of them present only once. Residents of about two dozen US areas, aged roughly 18 to 89 years, made up the participants. Assignments of participants to cohorts depended upon their own reported clinical history. The TCR was taken from a woman between 18 and 30 years old who had been exposed to COVID-19. The chain employs TRBV7-9 and TRBJ2-1; 7 bases are shared with TRBD1. Sequenced: PBMCs or T cells enriched from blood (not recorded which). Here the CDR3 reads CASSLITDRAGVNEQFF. In DNA, the CDR3 is TGTGCCAGCAGCCTTATTACCGACAGGGCTGGGGTCAATGAGCAGTTCTTC.